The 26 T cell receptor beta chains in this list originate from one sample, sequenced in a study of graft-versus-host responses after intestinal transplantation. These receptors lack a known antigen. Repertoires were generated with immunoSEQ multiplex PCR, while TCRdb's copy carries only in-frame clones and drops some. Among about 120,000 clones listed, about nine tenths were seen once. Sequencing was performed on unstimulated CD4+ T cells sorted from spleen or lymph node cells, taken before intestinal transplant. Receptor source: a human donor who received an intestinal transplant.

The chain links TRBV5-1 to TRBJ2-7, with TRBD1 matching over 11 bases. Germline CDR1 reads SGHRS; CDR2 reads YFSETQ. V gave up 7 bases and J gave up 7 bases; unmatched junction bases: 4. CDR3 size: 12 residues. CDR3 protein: CASVGDRGEQYF. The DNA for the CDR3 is TGCGCCAGCGTCGGGGACAGGGGGGAGCAGTACTTC.

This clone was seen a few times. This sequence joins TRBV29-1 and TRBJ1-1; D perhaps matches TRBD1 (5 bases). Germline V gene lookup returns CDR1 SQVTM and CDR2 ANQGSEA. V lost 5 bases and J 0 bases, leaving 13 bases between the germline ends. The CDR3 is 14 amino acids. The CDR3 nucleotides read TGCAGCGTTAGCAGGGTAGCCATGAACACTGAAGCTTTCTTT. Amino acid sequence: CSVSRVAMNTEAFF.

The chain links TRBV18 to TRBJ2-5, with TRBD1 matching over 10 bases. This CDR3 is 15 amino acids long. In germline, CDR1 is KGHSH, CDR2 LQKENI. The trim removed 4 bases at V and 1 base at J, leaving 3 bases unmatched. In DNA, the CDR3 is TGTGCCAGCTCACTGGGACAGGGGATCCAAGAGACCCAGTACTTC. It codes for CASSLGQGIQETQYF.

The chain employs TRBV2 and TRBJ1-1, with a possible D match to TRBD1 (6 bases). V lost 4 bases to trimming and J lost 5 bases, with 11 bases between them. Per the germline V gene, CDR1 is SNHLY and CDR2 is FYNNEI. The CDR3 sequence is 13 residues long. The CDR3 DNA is TGTGCCAGCAGTGTTGGCAGGGGAACTGAAGCTTTCTTT. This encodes CASSVGRGTEAFF.

CDR3 sequence: CASSLTEGLPLHF. For the CDR3, the DNA is TGTGCCAGCAGTCTGACCGAGGGTTTACCCCTCCACTTT. V gene TRBV27 combines with J gene TRBJ1-6; D is ambiguous. CDR3 size: 13 residues. Germline V gene sequence: CDR1 MNHEY, CDR2 SMNVEV (reference sequence). V was cut by 5 bases and J by 12 bases, with 14 bases left in between.

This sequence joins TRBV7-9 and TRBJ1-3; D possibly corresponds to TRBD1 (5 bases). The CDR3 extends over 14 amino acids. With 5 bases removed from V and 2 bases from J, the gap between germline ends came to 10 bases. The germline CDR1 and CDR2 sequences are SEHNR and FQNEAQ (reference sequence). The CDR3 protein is CASSQTAAGNTIYF. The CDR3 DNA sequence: TGTGCCAGCAGCCAGACAGCTGCTGGAAACACCATATATTTT.

CDR3 residues: CASSEQGVGYTF. DNA for the CDR3: TGTGCCAGCAGTGAACAAGGGGTTGGCTACACCTTC. The chain is built from TRBV6-1 and TRBJ1-2; D is possibly TRBD1 (5 bases). CDR3 length: 12 amino acids. V was cut by 2 bases and J by 7 bases, with 8 bases left in between. The germline CDR1 and CDR2 sequences are MNHNS and SASEGT.

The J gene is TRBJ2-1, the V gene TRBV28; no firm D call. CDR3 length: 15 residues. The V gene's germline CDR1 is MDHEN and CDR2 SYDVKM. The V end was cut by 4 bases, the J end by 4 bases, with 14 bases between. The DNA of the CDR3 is TGTGCCAGCAGTTCCCCGGGTTTCCCGTACAATGAGCAGTTCTTC. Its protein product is CASSSPGFPYNEQFF.

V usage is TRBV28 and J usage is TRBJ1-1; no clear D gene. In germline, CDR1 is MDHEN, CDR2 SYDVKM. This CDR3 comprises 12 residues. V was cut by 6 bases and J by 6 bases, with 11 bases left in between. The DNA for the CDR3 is TGTGCCAGCAGGGAGAGGTGGGCTGAAGCTTTCTTT. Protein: CASRERWAEAFF.

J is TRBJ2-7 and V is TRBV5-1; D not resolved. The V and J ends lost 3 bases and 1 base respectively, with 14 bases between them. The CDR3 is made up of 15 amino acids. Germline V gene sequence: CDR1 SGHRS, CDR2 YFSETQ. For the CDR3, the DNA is TGCGCCAGCAGCTCGCTCCCCAGAGGATCCTACGAGCAGTACTTC. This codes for CASSSLPRGSYEQYF.

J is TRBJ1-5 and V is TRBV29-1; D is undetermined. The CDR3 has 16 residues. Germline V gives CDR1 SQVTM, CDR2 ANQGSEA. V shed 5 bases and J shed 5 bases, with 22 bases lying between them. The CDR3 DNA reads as TGCAGCGTTCTGGGAGGCACCGGATCGCGGGATCAGCCCCAGCATTTT. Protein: CSVLGGTGSRDQPQHF.

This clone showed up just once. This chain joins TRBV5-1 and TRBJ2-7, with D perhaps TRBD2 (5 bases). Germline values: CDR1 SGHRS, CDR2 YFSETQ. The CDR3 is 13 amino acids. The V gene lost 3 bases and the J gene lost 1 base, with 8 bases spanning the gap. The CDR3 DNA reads TGCGCCAGCAGCTCCGGAGGATCCTACGAGCAGTACTTC. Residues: CASSSGGSYEQYF.

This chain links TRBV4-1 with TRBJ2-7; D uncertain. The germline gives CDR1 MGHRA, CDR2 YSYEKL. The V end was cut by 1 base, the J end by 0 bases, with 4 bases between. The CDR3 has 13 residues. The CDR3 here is CASSQGSSYEQYF. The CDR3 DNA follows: TGCGCCAGCAGCCAAGGGAGCTCCTACGAGCAGTACTTC.

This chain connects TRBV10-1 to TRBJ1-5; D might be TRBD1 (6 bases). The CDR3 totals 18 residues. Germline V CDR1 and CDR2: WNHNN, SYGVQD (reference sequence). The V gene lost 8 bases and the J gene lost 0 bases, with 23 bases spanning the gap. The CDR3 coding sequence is TGCGCCAGCTGCTGCTTAGGCTTTCGACAGGATAGCAATCAGCCCCAGCATTTT. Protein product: CASCCLGFRQDSNQPQHF.

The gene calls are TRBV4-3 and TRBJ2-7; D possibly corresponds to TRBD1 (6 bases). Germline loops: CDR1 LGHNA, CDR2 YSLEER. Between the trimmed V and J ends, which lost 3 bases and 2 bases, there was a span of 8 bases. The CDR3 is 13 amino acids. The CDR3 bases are TGCGCCAGCAGCCACTACAGGGCCTACGAGCAGTACTTC. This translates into CASSHYRAYEQYF.

The CDR3 loop reads CAISEPGQGATYEQYF. The CDR3 DNA sequence: TGTGCCATCAGTGAGCCGGGACAGGGGGCTACCTACGAGCAGTACTTC. The chain carries TRBV10-3 and TRBJ2-7; 12 bases line up with TRBD1. The germline V gene has CDR1 ENHRY and CDR2 SYGVKD. The CDR3 is 16 amino acids. V trimming: 2 bases; J trimming: 2 bases; junction bases outside the gene matches: 4.

The CDR3: CASSLEGGSQGVYGYTF. The CDR3 DNA follows: TGTGCCAGCAGCTTAGAGGGGGGGTCCCAAGGAGTCTATGGCTACACCTTC. The chain carries TRBV11-2 and TRBJ1-2, with a weak D call TRBD1 (5 bases). Germline CDR1 reads SGHAT; CDR2 reads FQNNGV. This CDR3 is built from 17 residues. V lost 0 bases and J 4 bases, leaving 18 bases between the germline ends.

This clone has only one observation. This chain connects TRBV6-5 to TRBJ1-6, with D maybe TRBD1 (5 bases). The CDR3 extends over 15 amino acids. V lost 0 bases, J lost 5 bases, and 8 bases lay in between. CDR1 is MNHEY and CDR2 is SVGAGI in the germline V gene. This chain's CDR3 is CASSYSGGNNSPLHF. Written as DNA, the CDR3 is TGTGCCAGCAGTTACTCGGGGGGGAATAATTCACCCCTCCACTTT.

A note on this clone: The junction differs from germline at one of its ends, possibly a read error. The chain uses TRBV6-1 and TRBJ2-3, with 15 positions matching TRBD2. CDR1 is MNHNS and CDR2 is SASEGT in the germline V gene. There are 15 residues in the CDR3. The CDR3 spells CASSLTRTSGGGLDF. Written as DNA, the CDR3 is TGTGCCAGCAGTCTGACACGGACTAGCGGGGGGGGGTTGGATTTT.

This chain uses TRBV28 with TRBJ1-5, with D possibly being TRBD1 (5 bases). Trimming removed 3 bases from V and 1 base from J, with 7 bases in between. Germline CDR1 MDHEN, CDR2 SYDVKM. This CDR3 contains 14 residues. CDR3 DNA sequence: TGTGCCAGCAGTTTCGGGGGGAGCAATCAGCCCCAGCATTTT. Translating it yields CASSFGGSNQPQHF.

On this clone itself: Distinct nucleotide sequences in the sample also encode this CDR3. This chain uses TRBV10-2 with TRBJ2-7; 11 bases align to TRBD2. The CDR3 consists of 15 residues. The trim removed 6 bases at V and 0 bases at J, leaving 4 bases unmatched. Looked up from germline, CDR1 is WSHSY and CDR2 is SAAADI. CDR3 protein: CASSATSGGSYEQYF. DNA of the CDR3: TGCGCCAGCAGCGCCACTAGCGGGGGCTCCTACGAGCAGTACTTC.

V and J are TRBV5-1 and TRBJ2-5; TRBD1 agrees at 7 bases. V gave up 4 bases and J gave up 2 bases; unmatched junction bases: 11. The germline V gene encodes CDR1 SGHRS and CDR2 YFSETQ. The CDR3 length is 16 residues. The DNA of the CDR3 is TGCGCCAGCAGCCACAACCGGGACAGAGTACAAGAGACCCAGTACTTC. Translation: CASSHNRDRVQETQYF.

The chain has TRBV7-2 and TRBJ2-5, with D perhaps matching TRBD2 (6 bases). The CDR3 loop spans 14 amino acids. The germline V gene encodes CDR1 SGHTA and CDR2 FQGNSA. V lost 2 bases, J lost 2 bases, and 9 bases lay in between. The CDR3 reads CASSLFGGQETQYF. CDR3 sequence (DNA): TGTGCCAGCAGCTTATTCGGAGGGCAAGAGACCCAGTACTTC.

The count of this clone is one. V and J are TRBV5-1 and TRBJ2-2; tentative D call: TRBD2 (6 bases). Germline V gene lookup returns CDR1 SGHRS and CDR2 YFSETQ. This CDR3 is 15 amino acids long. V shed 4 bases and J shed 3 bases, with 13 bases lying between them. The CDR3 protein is CASSAGSLDTGELFF. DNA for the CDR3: TGCGCCAGCAGCGCCGGGAGTTTGGACACCGGGGAGCTGTTTTTT.

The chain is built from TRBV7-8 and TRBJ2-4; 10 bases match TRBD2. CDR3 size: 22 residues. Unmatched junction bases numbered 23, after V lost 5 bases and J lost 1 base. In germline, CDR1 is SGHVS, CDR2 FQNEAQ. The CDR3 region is CASSLEGASGSSIGPAKNIQYF. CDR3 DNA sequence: TGTGCCAGCAGCCTAGAAGGGGCTAGCGGGAGCAGTATTGGGCCGGCCAAAAACATTCAGTACTTC.

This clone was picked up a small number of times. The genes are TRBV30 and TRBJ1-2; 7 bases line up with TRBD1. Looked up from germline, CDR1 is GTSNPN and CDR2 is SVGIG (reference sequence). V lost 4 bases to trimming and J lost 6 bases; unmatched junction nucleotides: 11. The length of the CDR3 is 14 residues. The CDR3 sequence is CAWTPQRGRDGYTF. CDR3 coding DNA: TGTGCCTGGACCCCCCAGAGGGGGCGCGATGGCTACACCTTC.